The TCR beta chain described here comes from a study of T-cell reconstitution after alpha-beta-depleted transplantation in children. TCRbeta library preparation incorporated unique molecular identifiers. TCRdb re-called the PCR reads with MiXCR, one entry per CDR3 protein. The data contain roughly 220,000 distinct CDR3 sequences, about 9.6% of them singletons. This clonotype was recorded many times. V dropped 1 base and J dropped 2 bases, with 4 bases sitting between them. This CDR3 region has 14 residues. Germline CDR1 reads SGHRS; CDR2 reads YFSETQ. This chain links TRBV5-1 with TRBJ2-6; D call uncertain. Sequenced here: PBMCs from the stem cell graft donor, sampled from the stem cell graft. This sequence was found in a human donor who donated a stem cell graft to a child with SCID. CDR3 sequence reads: CASSLSPGANVLTF. CDR3 bases: TGCGCCAGCAGCTTGTCGCCTGGGGCCAACGTCCTGACTTTC.